Below, one T cell receptor beta chain is given with its context. The junction had 12 bases not matched to a gene; V was cut back by 1 base and J by 0 bases. Per the germline V gene, CDR1 is SGHDT and CDR2 is YYEEEE. The CDR3 covers 18 residues. The sample originates from a study of blood T cell repertoires in COVID-19. Clones were read by immunoSEQ multiplex PCR, and TCRdb kept only the in-frame ones, dropping some. The profile shows fewer than 250,000 clones, 65% to 90% of them singletons. The TCR was taken from a man between 45 and 60 years old with COVID-19, enrolled during active disease. J is TRBJ2-5 and V is TRBV5-6, with 7 bases that match TRBD2. Sequenced material: peripheral blood. The CDR3 here is CASSLWLADLEYQETQYF. The DNA for the CDR3 is TGTGCCAGCAGCTTGTGGCTAGCGGACTTAGAGTACCAAGAGACCCAGTACTTC. Looking up the rest from reference TRBV5-6 and TRBJ2-5 gives the full variable domain: DAGVTQSPTHLIKTRGQQVTLRCSPKSGHDTVSWYQQALGQGPQFIFQYYEEEERQRGNFPDRFSGHQFPNYSSELNVNALLLGDSALYLCASSLWLADLEYQETQYFGPGTRLLVL.